This TCR beta chain was profiled in a study of OX40 agonist ivuxolimab in advanced cancers. As for the study in general: Patients were roughly 83% male with ages roughly 20 to 90, mean roughly 55.

Patients were excluded for autoimmune disease history or systemic immunosuppression. Sequencing used immunoSEQ multiplex PCR; TCRdb keeps in-frame clones, though not all of them. In the table there are 77,000 or so clones, about nine tenths of which are singletons. Notes on the study in general: CD4+ and CD8+ blood T cells expanded clonally by week 6 at 0.1 to 3.0 mg/kg. At 0.1-3.0 mg/kg, partial responders had clonal expansion among the lowest observed.

With respect to this clone: Its matching antigen is unknown.

Germline values: CDR1 SEHNR, CDR2 FQNEAQ (reference sequence). The J segment lost 4 bases and the V segment lost 4 bases, leaving 7 bases of the junction unmatched. The CDR3 loop spans 16 amino acids. Source: CD4+ or CD8+ T cells sorted from blood, taken in a trial of the OX40 agonist ivuxolimab. The TCR comes from an adult with an advanced solid tumor such as melanoma, head and neck, liver or kidney cancer. This rearrangement joins TRBV7-9 to TRBJ2-1, with 10 bases matching TRBD1. This CDR3 reads CASSSGTGVRYNEQFF. The CDR3 region has the DNA TGTGCCAGCAGCTCCGGGACAGGGGTTAGGTACAATGAGCAGTTCTTC. The full variable domain, in which reference TRBV7-9 and TRBJ2-1 provide the parts outside the CDR3, is DTGVSQNPRHKITKRGQNVTFRCDPISEHNRLYWYRQTLGQGPEFLTYFQNEAQLEKSRLLSDRFSAERPKGSFSTLEIQRTEQGDSAMYLCASSSGTGVRYNEQFFGPGTRLTVL.